The next 20 T cell receptor beta chains were all read from a single sample in a study of blood T cell repertoires in COVID-19. The method was immunoSEQ multiplex PCR; TCRdb's version includes in-frame clones alone and lacks a portion of them. The repertoire holds 380,000 or so clones, with around 87% as singletons. The sequencing sample was made of PBMCs or T cells enriched from blood (not recorded which). These receptors originate from a man aged 30-40 years who had recovered from COVID-19.

The J gene is TRBJ1-4, the V gene TRBV30; weak D call: TRBD1 (5 bases). Germline CDR1 is GTSNPN and CDR2 is SVGIG (reference sequence). This CDR3 has 14 residues. Trimming removed 3 bases at V and 6 bases at J, with 14 bases between. Here the CDR3 reads CAWRGAGRYEKLFF. The DNA for the CDR3 is TGTGCCTGGAGAGGCGCAGGGCGCTATGAAAAACTGTTTTTT.

The chain has TRBV18 and TRBJ2-1; possible D gene TRBD2, 6 bases. Trimming left V 3 bases short and J 3 bases short, with 12 bases between. Germline assignment: CDR1 KGHSH and CDR2 LQKENI. The CDR3 totals 15 residues. The CDR3 DNA sequence: TGTGCCAGCTCACCCTTCCGGGGAGGCTACAATGAGCAGTTCTTC. This encodes CASSPFRGGYNEQFF.

V usage is TRBV6-2 or TRBV6-3 and J usage is TRBJ2-2; no firm D call. With 6 bases removed from V and 4 bases from J, the gap between germline ends came to 9 bases. CDR3 length: 13 amino acids. Per germline, CDR1 MNHEY and CDR2 SVGEGT. The CDR3 DNA follows: TGTGCCAGCAGCACACTACGCACCGGGGAGCTGTTTTTT. This codes for CASSTLRTGELFF.

V is TRBV10-3 and J is TRBJ1-1; D ambiguous. The length of the CDR3 is 14 residues. Between the trimmed V and J ends, which lost 6 bases and 1 base, there was a span of 12 bases. Per the germline V gene, CDR1 is ENHRY and CDR2 is SYGVKD. CDR3 nucleotides: TGTGCCATCAGCCAGACATCCGGGAACACTGAAGCTTTCTTT. It yields the protein CAISQTSGNTEAFF.

The chain couples TRBV6-5 to TRBJ1-6; D unclear. The CDR3 has 16 amino acids. The V end lost 6 bases, the J end lost 0 bases, and 12 bases lay between the germline ends. Germline V gene sequence: CDR1 MNHEY, CDR2 SVGAGI. The CDR3 reads CASRYQDSSYNSPLHF. CDR3 nucleotides: TGTGCCAGCAGGTACCAGGATAGCTCCTATAATTCACCCCTCCACTTT.

This clone was detected only a few times. This CDR3 is CASSYLTGTNEKLFF. The CDR3 DNA is TGTGCCAGCAGTTACCTGACAGGGACTAATGAAAAACTGTTTTTT. This rearrangement joins TRBV6-5 to TRBJ1-4, with 7 nucleotides matching TRBD1. Germline V lookup: CDR1 MNHEY, CDR2 SVGAGI. The V segment lost 2 bases and the J segment 2 bases; nucleotides outside the gene matches: 2. CDR3 length: 15 amino acids.

Points on this clone: The sample has other DNA sequences that encode this CDR3 too. The chain combines TRBV9 with TRBJ1-3; unclear D gene. V was pared by 0 bases and J by 2 bases, with 6 bases between. This CDR3 is built from 14 residues. CDR1 and CDR2 (germline): SGDLS, YYNGEE. CDR3 amino acids: CASSVAGTGNTIYF. CDR3 in DNA: TGTGCCAGCAGCGTAGCCGGGACTGGAAACACCATATATTTT.

V gene TRBV19 combines with J gene TRBJ1-2; D is uncertain. The CDR3 extends over 12 amino acids. The V end was cut by 8 bases, the J end by 5 bases, with 12 bases between. Germline CDR1 is LNHDA and CDR2 is SQIVND (reference sequence). The CDR3 here is CASRREGYGYTF. The CDR3 coding sequence is TGTGCCAGTCGCCGTGAGGGATATGGCTACACCTTC.

This rearrangement joins TRBV5-6 to TRBJ1-2; the D gene is possibly TRBD1 (6 bases). Germline V gene data show CDR1 as SGHDT and CDR2 as YYEEEE. The V and J ends lost 5 bases and 7 bases respectively, with 21 bases between them. The CDR3 is 15 amino acids. The CDR3 sequence: CASSFLPRGEAGYTF. The CDR3 nucleotides read TGTGCCAGCAGTTTCCTTCCCAGGGGTGAGGCTGGCTACACCTTC.

This clone appeared once. CDR3 in amino acids: CASSHTAGQGVGEKLFF. In DNA, the CDR3 is TGTGCCAGCAGCCACACAGCCGGACAGGGAGTTGGTGAAAAACTGTTTTTT. The chain joins TRBV7-9 to TRBJ1-4; 8 nucleotides line up with TRBD1. The CDR3 has 17 residues. Trimming cost V 5 bases and J 7 bases; bases outside gene matches: 15. Germline V lookup: CDR1 SEHNR, CDR2 FQNEAQ (reference sequence).

This clone was seen once. The genes are TRBV5-1 and TRBJ1-2; 8 nucleotides align to TRBD1. Germline loops: CDR1 SGHRS, CDR2 YFSETQ. The CDR3 spans 18 residues. The V segment lost 1 base and the J segment 3 bases; nucleotides outside the gene matches: 14. The DNA for the CDR3 is TGCGCCAGCAGCTTGAGTGGGGGCGACAGGGGTGGTGACTATGGCTACACCTTC. Protein sequence: CASSLSGGDRGGDYGYTF.

The gene calls are TRBV10-3 and TRBJ1-1; no clear D gene. There are 12 residues in the CDR3. From germline, CDR1 is ENHRY and CDR2 SYGVKD. The V end was cut by 0 bases, the J end by 10 bases, with 9 bases between. For the CDR3, the DNA is TGTGCCATCAGTGAGTCCGGGGTAAGAGCTTTCTTT. Translation gives CAISESGVRAFF.

The sample holds one count of this clone. This chain links TRBV5-6 with TRBJ1-2; tentative D call: TRBD1 (6 bases). This CDR3 region has 14 residues. Germline V gives CDR1 SGHDT, CDR2 YYEEEE. V lost 5 bases and J 2 bases, leaving 13 bases between the germline ends. In nucleotides, the CDR3 is TGTGCCAGCAGTGACGTAGGGGGAAACTATGGCTACACCTTC. This encodes CASSDVGGNYGYTF.

The gene calls are TRBV7-9 and TRBJ2-3, with 9 bases that match TRBD2. V dropped 5 bases and J dropped 6; count of bases not matched to a gene: 15. Germline V CDR1 and CDR2: SEHNR, FQNEAQ (reference sequence). This CDR3 has 17 residues. CDR3 region: CASSGHGGGGASDTQYF. CDR3 coding DNA: TGTGCCAGCAGCGGTCACGGAGGCGGGGGGGCCAGCGATACGCAGTATTTT. Drawing the rest from reference TRBV7-9 and TRBJ2-3, the complete variable domain is DTGVSQNPRHKITKRGQNVTFRCDPISEHNRLYWYRQTLGQGPEFLTYFQNEAQLEKSRLLSDRFSAERPKGSFSTLEIQRTEQGDSAMYLCASSGHGGGGASDTQYFGPGTRLTVL.

The chain is built from TRBV9 and TRBJ2-1; possible D gene TRBD2, 7 bases. Per the germline V gene, CDR1 is SGDLS and CDR2 is YYNGEE. The CDR3 contains 16 residues. Trimming pared 0 bases from V and 12 bases from J, leaving 22 bases between. DNA for the CDR3: TGTGCCAGCAGCGTAGGGCGGGGGCCTCCCCCACTTGGGCAGTTCTTC. Protein product: CASSVGRGPPPLGQFF.

This clone has just one count. V gene TRBV27 combines with J gene TRBJ2-1, with D perhaps matching TRBD1 (6 bases). The CDR3 extends over 15 amino acids. Germline CDR1 is MNHEY and CDR2 is SMNVEV (reference sequence). Trimming removed 3 bases from V and 3 bases from J, with 12 bases in between. CDR3 sequence reads: CASSFQQGFYNEQFF. CDR3 sequence (DNA): TGTGCCAGCAGTTTTCAACAGGGTTTCTACAATGAGCAGTTCTTC.

The gene calls are TRBV6-2 or TRBV6-3 and TRBJ1-5, with D uncertain. V lost 4 bases, J lost 11 bases, and 9 bases lay in between. The CDR3 length is 11 residues. Germline V CDR1 and CDR2: MNHEY, SVGEGT. CDR3 residues: CASSSGSAQHF. The DNA of the CDR3 is TGTGCCAGCAGTTCGGGATCAGCCCAGCATTTT.

The chain carries TRBV12-3 or TRBV12-4 and TRBJ1-5, with TRBD1 matching 7 bases. V trimming: 8 bases; J trimming: 4 bases; junction bases outside the gene matches: 5. This CDR3 has 13 amino acids. The CDR3 spells CASAGTANQPQHF. In DNA form, the CDR3 reads TGTGCCAGCGCCGGGACAGCTAATCAGCCCCAGCATTTT.

The chain employs TRBV7-2 and TRBJ1-1, with a possible D match to TRBD1 (6 bases). Trimming pared 1 base from V and 1 base from J, leaving 10 bases between. The CDR3 totals 15 residues. CDR1 and CDR2 from the germline V gene are SGHTA and FQGNSA. The CDR3 DNA reads TGTGCCAGCAGCTTAGGGGGGACACCGAACACTGAAGCTTTCTTT. This encodes CASSLGGTPNTEAFF.

The chain recombines TRBV19 with TRBJ2-1; 9 nucleotides agree with TRBD2. This CDR3 contains 17 residues. Germline V gene sequence: CDR1 LNHDA, CDR2 SQIVND (reference sequence). Germline trimming cut 6 bases from V and 0 bases from J; bases unmatched to any gene: 9. The CDR3 here is CASSPSSGVVSYNEQFF. The CDR3 coding sequence is TGTGCCAGTAGCCCCTCTAGCGGGGTTGTCTCCTACAATGAGCAGTTCTTC.